This T cell receptor (beta chain) was obtained from a study of CD8+ T cells in alopecia areata. The study, taken as a whole, reports: Significant decreases in scalp clonality and expanded CD8+ clones followed tofacitinib treatment.

TCR sequencing used cDNA made by reverse transcription of extracted RNA. Using immunoSEQ multiplex PCR, the repertoire was profiled, and TCRdb retains in-frame clones only, with some absent. The data hold about 190,000 clones, with over 55% observed a single time. Treatment indicated: oral pan-JAK inhibitor, 5-10 mg twice daily. As to this clone: What it recognizes is unknown.

From germline, CDR1 is LGHNA and CDR2 YSLEER. Trimming took off 2 bases at V and 11 bases at J, with 15 bases between the two ends. The CDR3 is 13 residues long. This chain connects TRBV4-3 to TRBJ2-5; D not resolved. The clonotype was recovered from a human donor with alopecia areata. Sequenced here: CD4+ T cells sorted from blood, sampled at week 24, from a patient treated with tofacitinib. The CDR3 here is CASSQLSWGLQYF. The CDR3 DNA follows: TGCGCCAGCAGCCAATTAAGTTGGGGTCTGCAGTACTTC.